The clone carrying this T cell receptor beta chain was seen more than once but under ten times. The sample originates from a study of T-cell memory formation after mild COVID-19. CDR1 is SGHAT and CDR2 is FQNNGV in the germline V gene. Trimming cost V 5 bases and J 2 bases, with 9 bases left between them. The CDR3 has 13 amino acids. The 5'RACE method, run with constant-segment primers, produced TCR alpha and TCR beta cDNA libraries (carrying sample barcodes and UMIs). Using its own MiXCR run on the 5' RACE reads, TCRdb lists one record per CDR3 protein. In the table there are roughly 300,000 distinct CDR3 sequences, approximately 15% of which are singletons.

This TCR derives from a man aged 18 to 30 who had mild COVID-19 (a few samples of this study predate the infection). Cell type and time point are not known. The sample was PBMCs or a T cell subset sorted from them (not recorded which). This chain joins TRBV11-2 and TRBJ2-5, with D perhaps being TRBD1 or TRBD2 (5 bases each). CDR3 nucleotide sequence: TGTGCCAGCAGCAACGGGGCTCAAGAGACCCAGTACTTC. Residues: CASSNGAQETQYF.